The 17 T cell receptor beta chains listed next were all sequenced from one sample in a study of blood T cell repertoires in COVID-19. Sequenced by immunoSEQ multiplex PCR; TCRdb stores in-frame clones only, minus some. The data show over 150,000 clones, around nine tenths seen once. The specimen sequenced was peripheral blood. These receptors came from a man between 45 and 60 years old with COVID-19, enrolled during active disease.

J is TRBJ2-3 and V is TRBV5-1, with D possibly being TRBD2 (6 bases). This CDR3 has 13 amino acids. The V gene lost 2 bases and the J gene lost 6 bases, with 10 bases spanning the gap. Germline V gene lookup returns CDR1 SGHRS and CDR2 YFSETQ. The CDR3 DNA reads as TGCGCCAGCAGCTTTGCGGGGTCGGATACGCAGTATTTT. Encoded protein: CASSFAGSDTQYF.

This clone was recorded only once. V gene TRBV7-6 combines with J gene TRBJ2-7, with TRBD1 as a possible D gene (6 bases). The CDR3 extends over 15 amino acids. With 1 base removed from V and 7 bases from J, the gap between germline ends came to 17 bases. The germline V gene has CDR1 SGHVS and CDR2 FNYEAQ. CDR3 DNA: TGTGCCAGCAGCTTAGGCGGCAGGGGCCAGGGGGAGCAGTACTTC. Its translation is CASSLGGRGQGEQYF.

The chain has TRBV6-4 and TRBJ2-1, with 8 bases identical to TRBD1. The CDR3 spans 15 residues. J lost 1 base, V lost 4 bases, and 3 bases had no gene match. CDR1 and CDR2 (germline): MRHNA, SNTAGT. The CDR3 region has the DNA TGTGCCAGCAGTGTGACAGGGGTGTCCTACAATGAGCAGTTCTTC. Its translation is CASSVTGVSYNEQFF.

The chain combines TRBV5-1 with TRBJ2-1; 8 nucleotides agree with TRBD2. The V segment lost 2 bases and the J segment 6 bases; nucleotides outside the gene matches: 16. The CDR3 is 18 residues long. Looked up from germline, CDR1 is SGHRS and CDR2 is YFSETQ. CDR3 residues: CASSLSEFGRLARNEQFF. Written as DNA, the CDR3 is TGCGCCAGCAGCTTAAGCGAGTTCGGGAGACTAGCGCGCAATGAGCAGTTCTTC.

The rearrangement links TRBV12-3 or TRBV12-4 to TRBJ2-7; TRBD1 is a possible D gene (5 bases). This CDR3 has 13 residues. Trimming stripped 6 bases from V and 4 bases from J, with 13 bases between. CDR3 loop: CASSLNTGYEQYF. CDR3 in DNA: TGTGCCAGCAGCTTGAATACAGGTTACGAGCAGTACTTC.

The chain is built from TRBV10-3 and TRBJ1-2, with D possibly matching TRBD1 (5 bases). The CDR3 has 12 residues. V lost 3 bases to trimming and J lost 10 bases, with 12 bases between them. Germline CDR1 and CDR2: ENHRY and SYGVKD. The CDR3 sequence is CAISDVGGSYTF. The CDR3 DNA is TGTGCCATCAGTGATGTTGGGGGGTCCTACACCTTC.

The chain carries TRBV18 and TRBJ2-3; 9 bases align to TRBD2. The CDR3 runs to 16 residues. With V trimmed by 4 bases and J by 0 bases, 5 bases remained unmatched. Germline CDR1 KGHSH, CDR2 LQKENI. The CDR3: CASSLTSGYSTDTQYF. For the CDR3, the DNA is TGTGCCAGCTCACTCACTAGCGGGTATAGCACAGATACGCAGTATTTT.

V gene TRBV27 combines with J gene TRBJ1-2; 10 nucleotides line up with TRBD1. The V segment lost 2 bases and the J segment 1 base; nucleotides outside the gene matches: 1. Germline V gene data show CDR1 as MNHEY and CDR2 as SMNVEV (reference sequence). The CDR3 has 15 residues. In DNA, the CDR3 is TGTGCCAGCAGTTTACGGGACAGGGGTAACTATGGCTACACCTTC. Translated: CASSLRDRGNYGYTF.

The chain couples TRBV19 to TRBJ1-2; possibly TRBD1 for D (5 bases). This CDR3 contains 14 residues. Trimming took off 7 bases at V and 2 bases at J, with 14 bases between the two ends. CDR1 and CDR2 from the germline V gene are LNHDA and SQIVND (reference sequence). CDR3 protein: CASTHFGGNYGYTF. The CDR3 DNA reads TGTGCCAGTACCCATTTCGGGGGGAACTATGGCTACACCTTC. The full variable domain, rest sourced from reference TRBV19 and TRBJ1-2, is DGGITQSPKYLFRKEGQNVTLSCEQNLNHDAMYWYRQDPGQGLRLIYYSQIVNDFQKGDIAEGYSVSREKKESFPLTVTSAQKNPTAFYLCASTHFGGNYGYTFGSGTRLTVV.

This clone came up a few times. This rearrangement joins TRBV10-1 to TRBJ2-1, with D possibly matching TRBD2 (5 bases). V dropped 5 bases and J dropped 6 bases, with 14 bases sitting between them. Germline CDR1 is WNHNN and CDR2 is SYGVQD (reference sequence). The CDR3 sequence is 14 residues long. Here the CDR3 DNA reads TGCGCCAGCAGTAGAGAGACGGAGGTCAATGAGCAGTTCTTC. This translates into CASSRETEVNEQFF.

The V gene is TRBV7-9, the J gene TRBJ2-1; the D gene is possibly TRBD2 (6 bases). The CDR3 length is 16 residues. Germline lookup yields CDR1 SEHNR and CDR2 FQNEAQ (reference sequence). Trimming cost V 5 bases and J 6 bases, with 20 bases left between them. For the CDR3, the DNA is TGTGCCAGCAGCCCGGATGTAGGGAGGCTTGGCAATGAGCAGTTCTTC. Its translation is CASSPDVGRLGNEQFF.

The rearrangement joins TRBV9 to TRBJ2-2; D is undetermined. The CDR3 covers 12 residues. Germline CDR1 reads SGDLS; CDR2 reads YYNGEE. V was trimmed by 2 bases and J by 6 bases, leaving 5 bases between them. The CDR3 sequence is CASSVFAGELFF. The DNA of the CDR3 is TGTGCCAGCAGCGTTTTCGCCGGGGAGCTGTTTTTT.

The chain recombines TRBV9 with TRBJ1-6; no clear D gene. The CDR3 length is 14 residues. Trimming stripped 0 bases from V and 8 bases from J, with 9 bases between. Per the germline V gene, CDR1 is SGDLS and CDR2 is YYNGEE. The CDR3 region is CASSVGSGYSPLHF. DNA of the CDR3: TGTGCCAGCAGCGTAGGGTCAGGATATTCACCCCTCCACTTT.

The chain couples TRBV12-5 to TRBJ2-3, with D perhaps matching TRBD1 (5 bases). The ends were cut back, 0 bases at V and 7 bases at J, with 17 bases in the middle. The CDR3 has 16 residues. The germline V gene has CDR1 LGHNT and CDR2 FRNRAP. Here the CDR3 reads CASGLVGLHQGNTQYF. CDR3 DNA: TGTGCTAGTGGTTTGGTAGGGCTACACCAGGGTAATACGCAGTATTTT.

The chain couples TRBV2 to TRBJ2-2, with a tentative D call TRBD2 (6 bases). There are 16 residues in the CDR3. Germline-derived CDR1 and CDR2 are SNHLY and FYNNEI. The V and J ends lost 4 bases and 0 bases respectively, with 12 bases between them. The CDR3 region has the DNA TGTGCCAGCAGTGGGCGAGGGAGGTCGAACACCGGGGAGCTGTTTTTT. As protein: CASSGRGRSNTGELFF.

This clone was counted at least ten times. This chain connects TRBV5-6 to TRBJ1-2, with D maybe TRBD1 (6 bases). Germline V lookup: CDR1 SGHDT, CDR2 YYEEEE. This CDR3 has 15 amino acids. V shed 0 bases and J shed 7 bases, with 16 bases lying between them. DNA for the CDR3: TGTGCCAGCAGCTTGGATCTTTCAGGGGAGGGTGGCTACACCTTC. Translated, it gives CASSLDLSGEGGYTF.

The CDR3 DNA follows: TGTGCCAGCAGCCGACTAGGGAATGAGCAGTTCTTC. The encoded protein is CASSRLGNEQFF. The chain links TRBV6-5 to TRBJ2-1; D might be TRBD2 (6 bases). The CDR3 contains 12 residues. Per germline, CDR1 MNHEY and CDR2 SVGAGI. Trimming pared 6 bases from V and 7 bases from J, leaving 10 bases between.